Presented here are 11 T cell receptor beta chains from one specimen sequenced in a study of CD8 T cells in ankylosing spondylitis. TCRdb itself ran the 5' RACE reads through MiXCR, one entry per CDR3 protein. Of 200,000 to 250,000 distinct CDR3 sequences in the sample, roughly 25% were seen once. Sample: blood, either unsorted or a sorted T cell fraction (not recorded which). The receptor set was obtained from a male donor with ankylosing spondylitis or in good health (not recorded which).

This chain connects TRBV4-3 to TRBJ2-7, with 7 positions matching TRBD2. From germline, CDR1 is LGHNA and CDR2 YSLEER. This CDR3 region has 16 residues. With V trimmed by 0 bases and J by 2 bases, 7 bases remained unmatched. The CDR3 here is CASSQDNGGNAYEQYF. CDR3 sequence (DNA): TGCGCCAGCAGCCAAGATAACGGGGGGAATGCCTACGAGCAGTACTTC.

This clonotype has more than one count but fewer than ten. The rearrangement joins TRBV5-1 to TRBJ2-5; the D is unclear. V was trimmed by 4 bases and J by 2 bases, leaving 15 bases between them. Germline V gene sequence: CDR1 SGHRS, CDR2 YFSETQ. There are 15 residues in the CDR3. The chain's CDR3 is CASSAQDPRQETQYF. CDR3 coding DNA: TGCGCCAGCAGCGCTCAGGATCCTCGGCAAGAGACCCAGTACTTC.

The chain joins TRBV3-1 to TRBJ2-7; D is unclear. The CDR3 covers 12 residues. From germline, CDR1 is LGHDT and CDR2 YNNKEL (reference sequence). Trimming removed 3 bases from V and 5 bases from J, with 8 bases in between. Here the CDR3 DNA reads TGTGCCAGCAGCCATGCCCCTCACGAGCAGTACTTC. It specifies CASSHAPHEQYF.

This sequence joins TRBV19 and TRBJ2-7; possibly TRBD2 for D (6 bases). The V end lost 7 bases, the J end lost 2 bases, and 18 bases lay between the germline ends. Germline V gene lookup returns CDR1 LNHDA and CDR2 SQIVND (reference sequence). CDR3 length equals 15 residues. CDR3 loop: CASMGGERGTYEQYF. In DNA form, the CDR3 reads TGTGCCAGTATGGGGGGAGAACGGGGAACCTACGAGCAGTACTTC.

The chain joins TRBV9 to TRBJ2-7; D is unresolved. V lost 0 bases, J lost 7 bases, and 11 bases lay in between. The CDR3 runs to 13 residues. CDR1 and CDR2 from the germline V gene are SGDLS and YYNGEE. The CDR3 DNA follows: TGTGCCAGCAGCGTAGGGGGTCAAGGGGAGCAGTACTTC. Translated: CASSVGGQGEQYF.

The rearrangement joins TRBV12-3 or TRBV12-4 to TRBJ1-2; D uncertain. There are 12 residues in the CDR3. The germline V and J ends were trimmed by 2 bases and 7 bases, with 8 bases remaining between them. CDR3 loop: CASSLSGSGYTF. In nucleotides, the CDR3 is TGTGCCAGCAGTTTATCTGGGTCTGGCTACACCTTC.

V usage is TRBV20-1 and J usage is TRBJ2-7; the D is unclear. V was clipped by 0 bases and J by 0 bases, with 15 bases between them. The CDR3 sequence is 16 residues long. The germline V gene has CDR1 DFQATT and CDR2 SNEGSKA (reference sequence). The CDR3 DNA reads TGCAGTGCTAGAGATCTGAGACACCCGAGCTCCTACGAGCAGTACTTC. It encodes CSARDLRHPSSYEQYF.

This clonotype was observed at least ten times. The chain joins TRBV15 to TRBJ2-7; TRBD1 or TRBD2 may be the D gene (5 bases each). CDR1 LNHNV and CDR2 YYDKDF come from the germline V gene (reference sequence). V gave up 8 bases and J gave up 3 bases, with 17 bases separating them. CDR3 length: 14 amino acids. CDR3 sequence: CATRARDGVYEQYF. Here the CDR3 DNA reads TGTGCCACCCGCGCCCGGGACGGAGTCTACGAGCAGTACTTC.

Points on this clonotype: No conserved phenylalanine or tryptophan is present at the end of the CDR3, so a read error is the likely explanation. The chain combines TRBV18 with TRBJ1-1; D unresolved. Germline CDR1 reads KGHSH; CDR2 reads LQKENI. The CDR3 length is 13 residues. Between the trimmed V and J ends, which lost 3 bases and 0 bases, there was a span of 5 bases. The CDR3 coding sequence is TGTGCCAGCTCACCCGACATGAACACTGAAGCTTTCCTT. It encodes CASSPDMNTEAFL.

Details on this clonotype: This sequence may be a read error, since a much larger clone differs from it by one base. This chain uses TRBV4-3 with TRBJ2-1; no definite D call. From germline, CDR1 is LGHNA and CDR2 YSLEER. This CDR3 comprises 15 residues. CDR3 DNA sequence: TGCGCCAGCAGCCAAGAACTGAGCTCCTACAGTGAGCAGTTCTTC. It translates to CASSQELSSYSEQFF.

The chain employs TRBV29-1 and TRBJ1-2; weak D call: TRBD1 (6 bases). The CDR3 length is 12 residues. The V gene's germline CDR1 is SQVTM and CDR2 ANQGSEA. CDR3 bases: TGCACTACCCTCGGGGGCCCCTATGGCTACACCTTC. It specifies CTTLGGPYGYTF. The full variable domain, in which reference TRBV29-1 and TRBJ1-2 provide the parts outside the CDR3, is SAVISQKPSRDICQRGTSLTIQCQVDSQVTMMFWYRQQPGQSLTLIATANQGSEATYESGFVIDKFPISRPNLTFSTLTVSNMSPEDSSIYLCTTLGGPYGYTFGSGTRLTVV.